This T cell receptor beta chain was observed in a study of T cell changes during pregnancy in multiple sclerosis. Using immunoSEQ multiplex PCR, the repertoire was profiled, and TCRdb retains in-frame clones only, with some absent. The sample records roughly 61,000 clones, approximately 90% being singletons. The sequencing here drew on peripheral blood, taken in the first trimester of pregnancy. This receptor was taken from a female donor in good health, enrolled as a control in a pregnancy study.

This CDR3 is CASSRTSGAYNEQFF. CDR3 bases: TGTGCCAGCAGCCGCACTAGCGGAGCCTACAATGAGCAGTTCTTC. This chain joins TRBV6-5 and TRBJ2-1; 8 bases are a match to TRBD2. Germline V CDR1 and CDR2: MNHEY, SVGAGI. V dropped 6 bases and J dropped 2; count of bases not matched to a gene: 6. This CDR3 is 15 amino acids long.